The 30 T cell receptor beta chains in this list originate from one sample, sequenced in a study of metastatic and nonmetastatic thyroid tumors. The entire patient cohort was treatment-naive prior to thyroid surgery. From the PCR reads, TCRdb re-called clones with MiXCR. The repertoire holds some 4,200 clones, with roughly 22% as singletons. Sequenced material: tumor tissue. These receptors were obtained from a female donor with papillary thyroid cancer or a benign thyroid nodule (not recorded which). Some clones in this sample may be carry-over from other donors' samples.

The chain employs TRBV6-1 and TRBJ1-6; 10 positions agree with TRBD1. The CDR3 is 14 residues long. Germline assignment: CDR1 MNHNS and CDR2 SASEGT. V gave up 5 bases and J gave up 10 bases; unmatched junction bases: 5. The CDR3 bases are TGTGCCAGCAGTTCCGGGACAGGGGAATCACCCCTCCACTTT. It specifies CASSSGTGESPLHF.

This clone was seen repeatedly, ten times or more. The chain couples TRBV6-1 to TRBJ1-2; no reliable D call. Per the germline V gene, CDR1 is MNHNS and CDR2 is SASEGT. Trimming pared 3 bases from V and 7 bases from J, leaving 15 bases between. The CDR3 sequence is 14 residues long. This chain's CDR3 is CASSDATAISGYTF. As DNA, the CDR3 is TGTGCCAGCAGTGACGCAACAGCGATCTCTGGCTACACCTTC.

The genes are TRBV19 and TRBJ1-2; TRBD1 agrees at 9 bases. CDR1 and CDR2 (germline): LNHDA, SQIVND (reference sequence). J gave up 2 bases and V 5 bases, and 12 bases lay outside the gene matches. The CDR3 extends over 17 amino acids. DNA for the CDR3: TGTGCCAGTAGTCTTACCGGTTGGACAGGGGCAAACTATGGCTACACCTTC. Translated, it gives CASSLTGWTGANYGYTF.

This clone is categorized as large. The chain recombines TRBV29-1 with TRBJ2-1, with 10 nucleotides matching TRBD1. Unmatched junction bases numbered 3, after V lost 7 bases and J lost 6 bases. In germline, CDR1 is SQVTM, CDR2 ANQGSEA. The length of the CDR3 is 12 residues. The CDR3 sequence: CSARTGGNEQFF. In DNA, the CDR3 is TGCAGCGCACGGACAGGGGGCAATGAGCAGTTCTTC.

In its sample, this clone was seen many times. Possible read error: a much larger clone is one base away. This chain joins TRBV18 and TRBJ1-2; perhaps TRBD1 as D (6 bases). There are 13 residues in the CDR3. The V gene's germline CDR1 is KGHSH and CDR2 LQKENI. As DNA, the CDR3 is TGTGCCAGCCCACCACCGGGGGCCTATGGCTACACCTTC. Translation gives CASPPPGAYGYTF. The entire variable domain, with the rest obtained from reference TRBV18 and TRBJ1-2, is as follows: NAGVMQNPRHLVRRRGQEARLRCSPMKGHSHVYWYRQLPEEGLKFMVYLQKENIIDESGMPKERFSAEFPKEGPSILRIQQVVRGDSAAYFCASPPPGAYGYTFGSGTRLTVV.

J is TRBJ2-3 and V is TRBV4-1, with 11 positions matching TRBD2. There are 19 residues in the CDR3. Germline V gene data show CDR1 as MGHRA and CDR2 as YSYEKL. Trimming at V came to 3 bases and at J to 3 bases, leaving 14 bases not matched to a gene. CDR3 residues: CASSQLRVAGGPETDTQYF. In nucleotides, the CDR3 is TGCGCCAGCAGCCAGCTGAGGGTAGCGGGAGGGCCCGAAACAGATACGCAGTATTTT.

The sample holds a few counts of this clone. The J gene is TRBJ2-7, the V gene TRBV28; D may be TRBD2 (6 bases). The CDR3 is 17 amino acids. The germline gives CDR1 MDHEN, CDR2 SYDVKM. V was pared by 4 bases and J by 2 bases, with 21 bases between. In DNA form, the CDR3 reads TGTGCCAGCAGTTCCTTCTCCACAGGAGGGCCAACCTACGAGCAGTACTTC. This sequence encodes CASSSFSTGGPTYEQYF.

The rearrangement links TRBV6-2 or TRBV6-3 to TRBJ1-1, with TRBD1 identical over 8 bases. Per germline, CDR1 MNHEY and CDR2 SVGEGT. The CDR3 loop spans 13 amino acids. V lost 7 bases and J lost 1; bases outside the gene matches: 2. Here the CDR3 reads CASTGQENTEAFF. The CDR3, as DNA: TGTGCCAGCACGGGACAGGAGAACACTGAAGCTTTCTTT.

To note about this clone: Within the sample, other DNA sequences also encode this same CDR3. The V call is TRBV11-2, the J call TRBJ2-7, with TRBD2 matching 7 bases. CDR3 length equals 16 residues. The V and J ends lost 0 bases and 2 bases, in that order; junction bases with no gene match: 7. From germline, CDR1 is SGHAT and CDR2 FQNNGV. The CDR3 sequence: CASSLELAGGTYEQYF. The CDR3, as DNA: TGTGCCAGCAGCTTAGAATTAGCCGGGGGGACCTACGAGCAGTACTTC.

The chain is built from TRBV6-2 or TRBV6-3 and TRBJ2-5; 11 nucleotides line up with TRBD2. The length of the CDR3 is 20 residues. J gave up 1 base and V 4 bases, and 17 bases lay outside the gene matches. Germline CDR1 MNHEY, CDR2 SVGEGT. CDR3 nucleotides: TGTGCCAGCAGTTCACTCGCGACTAGCGGGATAGGTTGGACCCAAGAGACCCAGTACTTC. Its protein is CASSSLATSGIGWTQETQYF.

The chain uses TRBV7-8 and TRBJ2-3; 9 bases fit TRBD2. The junction had 8 bases not matched to a gene; V was cut back by 6 bases and J by 4 bases. This CDR3 contains 15 residues. The germline gives CDR1 SGHVS, CDR2 FQNEAQ. The CDR3 is CASRPAGGPPDTQYF. The CDR3 DNA follows: TGTGCCAGCAGACCGGCGGGAGGGCCGCCAGATACGCAGTATTTT. The variable domain in full, completed from reference TRBV7-8 and TRBJ2-3, reads GAGVSQSPRYKVAKRGQDVALRCDPISGHVSLFWYQQALGQGPEFLTYFQNEAQLDKSGLPSDRFFAERPEGSVSTLKIQRTQQEDSAVYLCASRPAGGPPDTQYFGPGTRLTVL.

This clone showed up just a few times. CDR3 protein: CASSEGTGQGLNEQFF. The CDR3 nucleotides are TGTGCCAGCAGTGAAGGCACGGGACAGGGTCTGAATGAGCAGTTCTTC. This chain uses TRBV6-1 with TRBJ2-1, with TRBD1 identical over 9 bases. The CDR3 totals 16 residues. J was trimmed by 7 bases and V by 1 base; bases with no gene match: 8. Germline CDR1 reads MNHNS; CDR2 reads SASEGT.

This chain joins TRBV11-1 and TRBJ2-3, with D tentatively TRBD2 (6 bases). Germline-derived CDR1 and CDR2 are SGHAT and FQDESV (reference sequence). V was trimmed by 8 bases and J by 0 bases, leaving 12 bases between them. The CDR3 spans 14 residues. The CDR3, as DNA: TGTGCCAGCTCGTGGCTAGCGAGCACAGATACGCAGTATTTT. Its protein product is CASSWLASTDTQYF.

This clone was detected only a few times. The chain links TRBV6-2 or TRBV6-3 to TRBJ1-1, with D possibly being TRBD1 (5 bases). The V and J ends lost 5 bases and 1 base respectively, with 14 bases between them. CDR3 size: 15 residues. Germline assignment: CDR1 MNHEY and CDR2 SVGEGT. The CDR3 DNA reads TGTGCCAGCAGTACCCGGGGGAACGGGAACACTGAAGCTTTCTTT. Translating it yields CASSTRGNGNTEAFF.

The rearrangement uses TRBV7-3 and TRBJ2-2; 8 nucleotides line up with TRBD2. The CDR3 contains 16 residues. Unmatched junction bases numbered 4, after V lost 0 bases and J lost 4 bases. CDR1 is SGHTA and CDR2 is FQGTGA in the germline V gene. CDR3 nucleotide sequence: TGTGCCAGCAGCTTAACAGCGGGAGTGGTCACCGGGGAGCTGTTTTTT. It encodes CASSLTAGVVTGELFF.

This clone qualifies as medium-sized (0.01 to 0.1%). This chain links TRBV7-2 with TRBJ1-3; D unresolved. CDR3 length: 15 residues. V was shortened by 1 base and J by 1 base, with 8 bases between the two germline ends. CDR1 is SGHTA, CDR2 FQGNSA, per germline. The CDR3 sequence: CASSLGPASGNTIYF. The CDR3 DNA reads TGTGCCAGCAGCTTAGGACCAGCGTCTGGAAACACCATATATTTT. The full variable domain, its missing parts supplied by reference TRBV7-2 and TRBJ1-3, is GAGVSQSPSNKVTEKGKDVELRCDPISGHTALYWYRQSLGQGLEFLIYFQGNSAPDKSGLPSDRFSAERTGGSVSTLTIQRTQQEDSAVYLCASSLGPASGNTIYFGEGSWLTVV.

This clone ranks as large. The genes are TRBV7-4 and TRBJ1-2; possible D gene TRBD1, 5 bases. From germline, CDR1 is SGHVT and CDR2 SQSDAQ. CDR3 length equals 12 residues. Trimming cost V 5 bases and J 3 bases, with 7 bases left between them. The CDR3 spells CASSRDYYGYTF. The CDR3 DNA follows: TGTGCCAGCAGCCGGGACTACTATGGCTACACCTTC. The whole variable domain, filled in from reference TRBV7-4 and TRBJ1-2, reads GAGVSQSPRYKVAKRGRDVALRCDSISGHVTLYWYRQTLGQGSEVLTYSQSDAQRDKSGRPSGRFSAERPERSVSTLKIQRTEQGDSAVYLCASSRDYYGYTFGSGTRLTVV.

This clone was found a few times. The rearrangement joins TRBV27 to TRBJ2-5; 14 positions match TRBD2. Per the germline V gene, CDR1 is MNHEY and CDR2 is SMNVEV (reference sequence). The V gene end was trimmed by 10 bases and the J gene end by 3 bases; junction bases not matched to a gene: 10. This CDR3 is 16 amino acids long. The DNA for the CDR3 is TGTGCCAAGACCAGAGGGACTAGCGGGGGAGAAGAGACCCAGTACTTC. Its protein product is CAKTRGTSGGEETQYF.

The count of this clone is one. The DNA of the CDR3 is TGTGCCAGCGCTTCTCCCGGTCTTGATGAGCAGTTCTTC. It translates to CASASPGLDEQFF. This sequence joins TRBV7-8 and TRBJ2-1; the D is unclear. This CDR3 is 13 amino acids long. Germline assignment: CDR1 SGHVS and CDR2 FQNEAQ. Trimming removed 8 bases at V and 8 bases at J, with 16 bases between.

V is TRBV5-1 and J is TRBJ2-7; maybe TRBD1 (6 bases). Trimming pared 4 bases from V and 7 bases from J, leaving 18 bases between. Germline CDR1 reads SGHRS; CDR2 reads YFSETQ. This CDR3 is 14 amino acids long. CDR3 DNA: TGCGCCAGCAGCCCAGGGGAAGTCGGTGGGGAGCAGTACTTC. It specifies CASSPGEVGGEQYF.

The chain recombines TRBV7-8 with TRBJ2-2; 9 nucleotides align to TRBD2. The germline CDR1 and CDR2 sequences are SGHVS and FQNEAQ. CDR3 length equals 17 residues. J gave up 7 bases and V 5 bases, and 14 bases lay outside the gene matches. DNA of the CDR3: TGTGCCAGCAGCCCACCCTCGGGACTAGCTATTATCGGGGAGCTGTTTTTT. Protein: CASSPPSGLAIIGELFF.

This clone has just a few counts. The V gene is TRBV28, the J gene TRBJ2-7; 9 positions agree with TRBD2. Germline V gives CDR1 MDHEN, CDR2 SYDVKM. Trimming removed 10 bases from V and 6 bases from J; junction bases left unmatched: 13. The CDR3 is 14 residues long. As DNA, the CDR3 is TGTGCCACCTCCGGCGTAGCGGGAGTTGTCGAGCAGTACTTC. Translated: CATSGVAGVVEQYF.

This clone was detected ten times or more. A much more abundant neighbour one base away suggests this may be a read error. The chain carries TRBV18 and TRBJ2-7; 8 bases agree with TRBD1. The germline CDR1 and CDR2 sequences are KGHSH and LQKENI. The CDR3 runs 15 residues. Trimming at V came to 2 bases and at J to 9 bases, leaving 12 bases not matched to a gene. CDR3: CASSPGQGTLDGQYF. For the CDR3, the DNA is TGTGCCAGCTCACCAGGACAGGGTACATTGGACGGGCAGTACTTC.

The rearrangement joins TRBV6-1 to TRBJ2-7; 7 positions match TRBD2. Germline CDR1 and CDR2: MNHNS and SASEGT. J gave up 6 bases and V 8 bases, and 10 bases lay outside the gene matches. The CDR3 loop spans 13 amino acids. The CDR3 DNA sequence: TGTGCCAGCCAGAATGGCCGGGAGGTCGAGCAGTACTTC. It codes for CASQNGREVEQYF.

Comment on this clone: This may come from a read error, since a much larger clone is one base off. The sample carries other DNA sequences with the same CDR3. V gene TRBV18 combines with J gene TRBJ1-1, with a possible D match to TRBD1 (5 bases). This CDR3 spans 14 amino acids. Germline V gives CDR1 KGHSH, CDR2 LQKENI. Here the CDR3 DNA reads TGTGCCAGCTCCACCTCTGGGGGGACCACTGAGGCTTTCTTT. This gives the protein CASSTSGGTTEAFF.

In its sample, this clone is large (0.1 to 1%). The chain uses TRBV12-3 or TRBV12-4 and TRBJ2-3; D not certain. V was pared by 3 bases and J by 2 bases, with 9 bases between. The CDR3 loop spans 14 amino acids. This CDR3 reads CASSFEVLTDTQYF. In DNA, the CDR3 is TGTGCCAGCAGTTTTGAGGTTCTCACAGATACGCAGTATTTT.

This clone appeared many times. This chain joins TRBV5-1 and TRBJ2-5; tentative D call: TRBD1 (5 bases). This CDR3 has 14 amino acids. Germline-derived CDR1 and CDR2 are SGHRS and YFSETQ. Trimming cost V 3 bases and J 3 bases, with 12 bases left between them. CDR3: CASSSHRSEETQYF. The CDR3 DNA sequence: TGCGCCAGCAGCTCTCACAGGAGCGAAGAGACCCAGTACTTC. Together with reference TRBV5-1 and TRBJ2-5, the CDR3 gives the full variable domain: KAGVTQTPRYLIKTRGQQVTLSCSPISGHRSVSWYQQTPGQGLQFLFEYFSETQRNKGNFPGRFSGRQFSNSRSEMNVSTLELGDSALYLCASSSHRSEETQYFGPGTRLLVL.

A few counts support this clone. The V call is TRBV6-2 or TRBV6-3, the J call TRBJ2-2; D might be TRBD2 (6 bases). The CDR3 loop spans 16 amino acids. Germline CDR1 is MNHEY and CDR2 is SVGEGT. The V end was cut by 2 bases, the J end by 6 bases, with 16 bases between. CDR3 in amino acids: CASSYMTGRGSGELFF. CDR3 in DNA: TGTGCCAGCAGTTACATGACCGGGAGAGGCTCCGGGGAGCTGTTTTTT.

By share of the sample, this clone is medium-sized. The chain joins TRBV7-8 to TRBJ1-5, with D possibly TRBD1 on 5 matching bases. The V gene's germline CDR1 is SGHVS and CDR2 FQNEAQ. V shed 1 base and J shed 0 bases, with 7 bases lying between them. The CDR3 length is 15 residues. In DNA, the CDR3 is TGTGCCAGCAGCTTAGGGGACGTTAGCAATCAGCCCCAGCATTTT. Its protein product is CASSLGDVSNQPQHF.

This clone was recorded a few times. The chain links TRBV28 to TRBJ1-1; perhaps TRBD1 as D (5 bases). CDR1 and CDR2 from the germline V gene are MDHEN and SYDVKM. V lost 3 bases, J lost 0 bases, and 20 bases lay in between. The CDR3 loop spans 18 amino acids. The CDR3 DNA reads as TGTGCCAGCAGTTTGGGTCCGGTAGAGGGGACCATGAACACTGAAGCTTTCTTT. Its protein product is CASSLGPVEGTMNTEAFF. Full variable domain (rest looked up from reference TRBV28 and TRBJ1-1): DVKVTQSSRYLVKRTGEKVFLECVQDMDHENMFWYRQDPGLGLRLIYFSYDVKMKEKGDIPEGYSVSREKKERFSLILESASTNQTSMYLCASSLGPVEGTMNTEAFFGQGTRLTVV.